These 25 T cell receptor beta chains came from one sample sequenced in a study of metastatic and nonmetastatic thyroid tumors. TCRdb reassembled clones from the PCR reads with MiXCR. The table shows approximately 15,000 clones, with about 13% occurring only once. Thyroid surgery was performed in patients who had received no treatment beforehand. Sequencing used blood. These receptors were obtained from a female donor with papillary thyroid cancer or a benign thyroid nodule (not recorded which). Some clones in this sample may be carry-over from other donors' samples.

Notes on this clone: Compared with germline, one end of the junction differs, possibly owing to a read error. The chain's CDR3 is CASSFLRYRGFAYTQYF. CDR3 DNA: TGTGCCAGCAGTTTCCTCCGGTACAGGGGTTTTGCATATACACAGTATTTT. The chain recombines TRBV6-5 with TRBJ2-3, with 7 bases aligning to TRBD1. The CDR3 has 17 residues. Germline lookup yields CDR1 MNHEY and CDR2 SVGAGI.

The chain carries TRBV5-1 and TRBJ1-1, with 8 bases aligning to TRBD1. This CDR3 spans 16 amino acids. The junction had 8 bases not matched to a gene; V was cut back by 2 bases and J by 2 bases. Germline CDR1 is SGHRS and CDR2 is YFSETQ. The CDR3, as DNA: TGCGCCAGCAGCTTTAAGCCGGGACAGGTTAACACTGAAGCTTTCTTT. Its translation: CASSFKPGQVNTEAFF.

Only a few counts were recorded for this clone. A much more abundant neighbour one base away suggests this may be a read error. At the DNA level, this CDR3 is encoded by other sequences in the same sample as well. The chain employs TRBV6-1 and TRBJ1-1, with a weak D call TRBD1 (5 bases). The CDR3 length is 12 residues. The V gene's germline CDR1 is MNHNS and CDR2 SASEGT. The CDR3 loop reads CASRGGYTEAFF. CDR3 DNA sequence: TGTGCCTCAAGGGGCGGTTACACTGAGGCTTTCTTT.

The sample holds many counts of this clone. The gene calls are TRBV3-1 and TRBJ2-7, with 7 bases fitting TRBD2. This CDR3 is built from 15 residues. Germline V CDR1 and CDR2: LGHDT, YNNKEL (reference sequence). Trimming at V came to 4 bases and at J to 0 bases, leaving 6 bases not matched to a gene. CDR3 bases: TGTGCCAGCAGCCCCGGTAGGACTAGCTCCTACGAGCAGTACTTC. This translates into CASSPGRTSSYEQYF.

This clone occurred many times. CDR3 DNA: TGCAGTGCTAGGCCAGGGACTAGCGGGGGATACGAGCAGTACTTC. Its translation is CSARPGTSGGYEQYF. The rearrangement links TRBV20-1 to TRBJ2-7, with 14 bases fitting TRBD2. The CDR3 extends over 15 amino acids. Trimming took 3 bases from V and 4 from J; bases not matched to a gene: 5. CDR1 is DFQATT, CDR2 SNEGSKA, per germline (reference sequence).

By proportion, this clone is medium-sized. The genes are TRBV27 and TRBJ2-1; D perhaps matches TRBD2 (5 bases). V gave up 6 bases and J gave up 2 bases, with 11 bases separating them. The CDR3 is 14 amino acids. Germline CDR1 MNHEY, CDR2 SMNVEV (reference sequence). CDR3 coding DNA: TGTGCCAGCAGGATCAGAGCGGCCTACAATGAGCAGTTCTTC. It translates to CASRIRAAYNEQFF.

The genes are TRBV6-2 or TRBV6-3 and TRBJ1-5; no clear D. The V end was cut by 5 bases, the J end by 3 bases, with 26 bases between. The CDR3 spans 19 residues. CDR1 is MNHEY and CDR2 is SVGEGT in the germline V gene. CDR3: CASSPRLPGSVGINQPQHF. In DNA, the CDR3 is TGTGCCAGCAGTCCCCGACTTCCAGGAAGCGTGGGAATCAATCAGCCCCAGCATTTT.

At least ten counts were recorded for this clone. The chain is built from TRBV20-1 and TRBJ2-3, with unresolved D. This CDR3 has 13 residues. Germline V lookup: CDR1 DFQATT, CDR2 SNEGSKA (reference sequence). V was shortened by 0 bases and J by 3 bases, with 7 bases between the two germline ends. This CDR3 is CSAREPRTDTQYF. CDR3 DNA: TGCAGTGCTAGAGAACCTAGAACAGATACGCAGTATTTT.

This chain uses TRBV6-1 with TRBJ2-7; D not certain. With 2 bases removed from V and 0 bases from J, the gap between germline ends came to 5 bases. The CDR3 runs 13 residues. The V gene's germline CDR1 is MNHNS and CDR2 SASEGT. In nucleotides, the CDR3 is TGTGCCAGCAGTGAAAAGGTCTCCTACGAGCAGTACTTC. Its translation: CASSEKVSYEQYF.

This clone came up a few times. The junction differs from germline at one of its ends, possibly a read error. Other nucleotide sequences from this sample produce the same CDR3. The chain recombines TRBV10-2 with TRBJ2-5; 9 bases map to TRBD2. This CDR3 comprises 16 residues. Germline CDR1 WSHSY, CDR2 SAAADI. CDR3 amino acids: CASNRGLAGLQETQYF. CDR3 in DNA: TGCGCCAGCAACAGGGGTCTAGCGGGACTTCAAGAGACACAGTACTTC.

In its sample, this clone ranks as medium-sized. The rearrangement links TRBV19 to TRBJ1-5; 8 bases map to TRBD1. CDR1 LNHDA and CDR2 SQIVND come from the germline V gene (reference sequence). The CDR3 totals 14 residues. J lost 6 bases, V lost 4 bases, and 5 bases had no gene match. The CDR3 sequence is CASSTGQVGQPQHF. The DNA of the CDR3 is TGTGCCAGTAGTACGGGACAGGTTGGTCAGCCCCAGCATTTT.

Many counts were recorded for this clone. A much larger clonotype is one base distant, so this may be a read error. The DNA is omitted, as the CDR3 cannot be located on it reliably, and the CDR3 follows TCRdb's listing. Other DNA sequences within the sample encode an identical CDR3. V usage is TRBV12-3 or TRBV12-4 and J usage is TRBJ2-2; the listed D gene, TRBD1, was not tested against the DNA. Including both end residues, the CDR3 is 15 amino acids long. The CDR3 loop reads CASSSGQGYTGELFF.

Remarks on this clone: The CDR3 does not close with the conserved phenylalanine or tryptophan, likely indicating a read error. Because the CDR3's place on the DNA is in doubt, the DNA is left out and the CDR3 is given as listed by TCRdb. The chain combines TRBV20-1 with TRBJ1-6; TRBD1, the D gene given by the table, was not confirmed from the DNA. The CDR3 is 13 amino acids in total, end residues counted. The germline gives CDR1 DFQATT, CDR2 SNEGSKA (reference sequence). The CDR3 is CSARRQVNSPHHI.

This clone is categorized as medium-sized. The chain couples TRBV28 to TRBJ1-2; D not certain. Germline CDR1 reads MDHEN; CDR2 reads SYDVKM. V was pared by 4 bases and J by 6 bases, with 15 bases between. The CDR3 length is 14 residues. CDR3 nucleotides: TGTGCCAGCAGTTCGGCGGGTGGACGGGATGGCTACACCTTC. Protein: CASSSAGGRDGYTF.

This clone was found many times. The chain recombines TRBV30 with TRBJ2-5, with D possibly being TRBD1 (6 bases). This CDR3 spans 12 amino acids. CDR1 GTSNPN and CDR2 SVGIG come from the germline V gene (reference sequence). With 3 bases removed from V and 5 bases from J, the gap between germline ends came to 10 bases. CDR3 sequence: CAWRRRGETQYF. In nucleotides, the CDR3 is TGTGCCTGGAGACGAAGGGGGGAGACCCAGTACTTC.

This chain uses TRBV7-6 with TRBJ2-7; no clear D. The CDR3 loop spans 12 amino acids. CDR1 and CDR2 from the germline V gene are SGHVS and FNYEAQ. Trimming cost V 1 base and J 3 bases, with 4 bases left between them. In nucleotides, the CDR3 is TGTGCCAGCAGCTTAGTAAGCTACGAGCAGTACTTC. This gives the protein CASSLVSYEQYF.

This clone is medium-sized (0.01 to 0.1%) within its sample. V and J are TRBV27 and TRBJ1-1; unclear D gene. This CDR3 region has 13 residues. The germline CDR1 and CDR2 sequences are MNHEY and SMNVEV (reference sequence). Trimming left V 3 bases short and J 1 base short, with 6 bases between. For the CDR3, the DNA is TGTGCCAGCAGTTTTCGGGCGAACACTGAAGCTTTCTTT. Protein product: CASSFRANTEAFF.

This clone has a count of ten or more. This CDR3 reads CASSRQGYSPLHF. CDR3 DNA: TGTGCCAGCAGCCGACAGGGTTACTCACCCCTCCACTTT. The rearrangement uses TRBV3-1 and TRBJ1-6; TRBD1 matches 7 bases. Trimming took 4 bases from V and 10 from J; bases not matched to a gene: 4. Germline values: CDR1 LGHDT, CDR2 YNNKEL (reference sequence). CDR3 length: 13 residues.

This clone was recorded many times. The CDR3 sequence: CASSERGFFSNQPQHF. Here the CDR3 DNA reads TGTGCCAGCAGTGAACGGGGATTTTTTAGCAATCAGCCCCAGCATTTT. The chain joins TRBV6-1 to TRBJ1-5; the D is unclear. The CDR3 has 16 amino acids. V was clipped by 2 bases and J by 0 bases, with 11 bases between them. In germline, CDR1 is MNHNS, CDR2 SASEGT.

The V call is TRBV4-1, the J call TRBJ1-5, with no clear D. V lost 1 base to trimming and J lost 5 bases, with 12 bases between them. Germline CDR1 reads MGHRA; CDR2 reads YSYEKL. The CDR3 extends over 15 amino acids. In DNA form, the CDR3 reads TGCGCCAGCAGCCAAGTATTACTGACGGATCAGCCCCAGCATTTT. Translation: CASSQVLLTDQPQHF.

This clone has ten or more counts. This sequence joins TRBV24-1 and TRBJ2-7; D gene unclear. This CDR3 region has 14 residues. Germline V lookup: CDR1 KGHDR, CDR2 SFDVKD. V dropped 11 bases and J dropped 4 bases, with 20 bases sitting between them. CDR3 protein: CAIEDANGQYEQYF. Here the CDR3 DNA reads TGTGCCATCGAAGATGCTAATGGGCAGTACGAGCAGTACTTC.

This clone is medium-sized. The chain uses TRBV28 and TRBJ1-1, with D possibly being TRBD1 (5 bases). V was pared by 0 bases and J by 2 bases, with 7 bases between. The CDR3 runs 14 residues. Germline assignment: CDR1 MDHEN and CDR2 SYDVKM. The CDR3 here is CASSLWTDNTEAFF. CDR3 in DNA: TGTGCCAGCAGTTTATGGACAGATAACACTGAAGCTTTCTTT.

Comment on this clone: In this CDR3 the conserved last residue, phenylalanine or tryptophan, is missing, so a read error is likely. The chain joins TRBV20-1 to TRBJ1-3; D might be TRBD1 (6 bases). V dropped 8 bases and J dropped 1 base, with 12 bases sitting between them. The CDR3 consists of 13 residues. Germline CDR1 reads DFQATT; CDR2 reads SNEGSKA (reference sequence). CDR3 sequence: CSSNQGSGNTIYS. The DNA of the CDR3 is TGCAGTTCTAATCAGGGGTCTGGAAACACCATATATTCT.

This clone was detected a few times. The rearrangement links TRBV28 to TRBJ2-3; 9 bases match TRBD2. The V segment lost 5 bases and the J segment 5 bases; nucleotides outside the gene matches: 5. Germline CDR1 and CDR2: MDHEN and SYDVKM. CDR3 length: 14 residues. As DNA, the CDR3 is TGTGCCAGCAGTACATTGACTAGCGGAGATACGCAGTATTTT. Protein: CASSTLTSGDTQYF. Full variable domain (missing parts from reference TRBV28 and TRBJ2-3): DVKVTQSSRYLVKRTGEKVFLECVQDMDHENMFWYRQDPGLGLRLIYFSYDVKMKEKGDIPEGYSVSREKKERFSLILESASTNQTSMYLCASSTLTSGDTQYFGPGTRLTVL.

Notes on this clone: One end of the junction does not line up with germline, which may come from a read error. The chain combines TRBV28 with TRBJ2-7, with D unresolved. This CDR3 contains 15 residues. Germline assignment: CDR1 MDHEN and CDR2 SYDVKM. The CDR3 coding sequence is TGTGCCATCAGTTTGGCTGGTGCGGCCCTCGTCGAGCAGTACTTC. Amino acids: CAISLAGAALVEQYF.